This entry describes one TCR beta chain. The data belong to a study of shared clonotypes between healthy human individuals. Sequencing used immunoSEQ multiplex PCR; TCRdb keeps in-frame clones, though not all of them. The sample contains millions of clones, around 94% of which appear only once. The length of the CDR3 is 13 residues. The V gene lost 4 bases and the J gene lost 4 bases, with 10 bases spanning the gap. Germline V gene data show CDR1 as SGHTA and CDR2 as FQGNSA. Sequenced sample: naive CD4+ T cells sorted from blood. Described subset: CD45RA+ positively selected. This sequence was found in a man between 18 and 35 years old in good health. The chain uses TRBV7-2 and TRBJ1-1; possibly TRBD1 for D (5 bases). The CDR3 DNA follows: TGTGCCAGCAGCTCTGGGACGTTCACTGAAGCTTTCTTT. As protein: CASSSGTFTEAFF. The whole variable domain, remainder taken from reference TRBV7-2 and TRBJ1-1, is GAGVSQSPSNKVTEKGKDVELRCDPISGHTALYWYRQSLGQGLEFLIYFQGNSAPDKSGLPSDRFSAERTGGSVSTLTIQRTQQEDSAVYLCASSSGTFTEAFFGQGTRLTVV.